This T cell receptor beta chain was sequenced during a study of shared clonotypes between healthy human individuals. Overall study results and limits: Represented diversity, genetic and exposure-history alike, was limited by few donors.

Comments on this clone: The antigen is undetermined.

After removal of 5 bases from V and 3 bases from J, the junction contained 9 bases not matched to a gene. The CDR3 covers 15 residues. The V gene's germline CDR1 is SGHNT and CDR2 YENEEA. Generated by immunoSEQ multiplex PCR, the TCRdb table keeps only in-frame clones and is missing some. The profile shows about 1,500,000 clones, roughly 96% of them singletons. The gene calls are TRBV11-3 and TRBJ2-7, with 8 bases matching TRBD1. The sample comprised naive CD4+ T cells sorted from blood. Subset denoted: CD45RA+ positively selected. The source is a man younger than 45 in good health. For the CDR3, the DNA is TGTGCCAGCAGCCCACGGACAGGGCTAGGCTACGAGCAGTACTTC. Translation: CASSPRTGLGYEQYF.